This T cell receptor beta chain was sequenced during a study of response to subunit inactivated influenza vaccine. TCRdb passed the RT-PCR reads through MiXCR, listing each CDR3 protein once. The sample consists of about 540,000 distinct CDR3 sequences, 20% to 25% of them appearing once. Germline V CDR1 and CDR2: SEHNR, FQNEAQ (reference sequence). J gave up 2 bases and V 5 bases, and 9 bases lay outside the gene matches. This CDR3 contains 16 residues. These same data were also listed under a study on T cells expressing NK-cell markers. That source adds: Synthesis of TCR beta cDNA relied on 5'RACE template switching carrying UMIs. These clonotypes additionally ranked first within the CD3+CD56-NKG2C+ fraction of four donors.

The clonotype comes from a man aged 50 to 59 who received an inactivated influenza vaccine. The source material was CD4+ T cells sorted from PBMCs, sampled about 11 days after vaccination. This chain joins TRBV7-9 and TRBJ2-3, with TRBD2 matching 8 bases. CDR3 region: CASSLQGGRPTDTQYF. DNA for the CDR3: TGTGCCAGCAGCCTCCAGGGCGGGAGGCCCACAGATACGCAGTATTTT.